This T cell receptor beta chain originates from a study of blood T cell repertoires in COVID-19. Study-level background: Researchers got acute and convalescent COVID-19 samples from the United States, Italy and Spain.

Original handling: Reference gene primer amplification gave nucleated cell count estimates. Assay: immunoSEQ multiplex PCR; the TCRdb copy retains only in-frame clones and omits some. For V, J and clone size, that table is used; D and trimming come from the DNA. This repertoire shows about 97,000 clones, roughly 92% found once; its top ten account for 1.5% to 2%. Seattle researchers signed up patients amid active infection and tracked them longitudinally. The specimen sequenced was peripheral blood. The source of this sequence is a woman between 45 and 65 years old with COVID-19, enrolled during active disease.

As DNA, the CDR3 is TGTGCCAGCAGTTTATCCCGGGAGGTTGACACTGAAGCTTTCTTT. Amino acids: CASSLSREVDTEAFF. The rearrangement joins TRBV28 to TRBJ1-1; D uncertain. CDR1 and CDR2 (germline): MDHEN, SYDVKM. Trimming stripped 1 base from V and 3 bases from J, with 12 bases between. The CDR3 runs to 15 residues.